This entry lists 21 T cell receptor beta chains sequenced from one sample in a study of blood T cell repertoires in COVID-19. Method: immunoSEQ multiplex PCR; TCRdb's copy keeps in-frame clones and lacks some. Of roughly 300,000 clones listed, 75% to 95% are singletons. The sample comprised PBMCs or T cells enriched from blood (not recorded which). The receptors shown here come from a woman in her 30s who had recovered from COVID-19.

This clone was found once. This sample includes further DNA sequences coding for the same CDR3. The chain joins TRBV5-1 to TRBJ2-2, with TRBD1 matching over 7 bases. This CDR3 is built from 15 residues. V trimming: 0 bases; J trimming: 1 base; junction bases outside the gene matches: 0. Germline lookup yields CDR1 SGHRS and CDR2 YFSETQ. Here the CDR3 DNA reads TGCGCCAGCAGCTTGGGACAGGGGAACACCGGGGAGCTGTTTTTT. This sequence encodes CASSLGQGNTGELFF. Full variable domain (outside the CDR3, taken from reference TRBV5-1 and TRBJ2-2): KAGVTQTPRYLIKTRGQQVTLSCSPISGHRSVSWYQQTPGQGLQFLFEYFSETQRNKGNFPGRFSGRQFSNSRSEMNVSTLELGDSALYLCASSLGQGNTGELFFGEGSRLTVL.

This clone came up a few times. This chain connects TRBV10-1 to TRBJ2-7, with a possible D match to TRBD2 (5 bases). The CDR3 totals 13 residues. V was cut by 2 bases and J by 6 bases, with 11 bases left in between. The V gene's germline CDR1 is WNHNN and CDR2 SYGVQD (reference sequence). CDR3 amino acids: CASSETRKSEQYF. The CDR3 bases are TGCGCCAGCAGTGAGACTAGGAAAAGCGAGCAGTACTTC.

The chain carries TRBV6-1 and TRBJ1-5; 7 bases line up with TRBD1. The CDR3 totals 14 residues. V lost 3 bases, J lost 7 bases, and 6 bases stayed unmatched. Germline values: CDR1 MNHNS, CDR2 SASEGT. The CDR3 protein is CASSERQGRQPQHF. In DNA, the CDR3 is TGTGCCAGCAGTGAGAGACAGGGCAGGCAGCCCCAGCATTTT.

The chain carries TRBV5-1 and TRBJ1-2, with D maybe TRBD1 (5 bases). The V and J ends lost 3 bases and 4 bases respectively, with 10 bases between them. The CDR3 spans 13 residues. The V gene's germline CDR1 is SGHRS and CDR2 YFSETQ. CDR3 protein: CASSYDRVYGYTF. CDR3 DNA sequence: TGCGCCAGCAGCTATGACAGAGTCTATGGCTACACCTTC.

V is TRBV7-9 and J is TRBJ2-7, with TRBD1 matching over 10 bases. The ends lost 5 bases at V and 1 base at J; junction bases unmatched: 5. The germline V gene encodes CDR1 SEHNR and CDR2 FQNEAQ (reference sequence). The CDR3 runs to 15 residues. CDR3 region: CASSPGTGESYEQYF. The CDR3 DNA reads as TGTGCCAGCAGCCCCGGGACAGGGGAATCCTACGAGCAGTACTTC.

The gene calls are TRBV2 and TRBJ2-1; 13 nucleotides match TRBD2. The CDR3 length is 15 residues. Germline V lookup: CDR1 SNHLY, CDR2 FYNNEI. Trimming removed 6 bases from V and 8 bases from J; junction bases left unmatched: 7. The CDR3 is CASSATSGRLDEQFF. The CDR3 DNA reads as TGTGCCAGCAGCGCGACTAGCGGGAGGTTGGATGAGCAGTTCTTC.

The chain is built from TRBV6-1 and TRBJ2-3; D is perhaps TRBD1 (6 bases). Germline loops: CDR1 MNHNS, CDR2 SASEGT. This CDR3 contains 16 residues. V was shortened by 3 bases and J by 1 base, with 14 bases between the two germline ends. CDR3 coding DNA: TGTGCCAGCAGTGACCAACACCCAGGGGGCACAGATACGCAGTATTTT. The encoded protein is CASSDQHPGGTDTQYF.

This clone was seen only once. The chain recombines TRBV2 with TRBJ2-7; TRBD2 might be the D (6 bases). Germline V gene data show CDR1 as SNHLY and CDR2 as FYNNEI. The CDR3 is 12 residues long. The V and J ends lost 6 bases and 3 bases respectively, with 9 bases between them. CDR3 coding DNA: TGTGCCAGCAGGGGACTTGACTACGAGCAGTACTTC. This codes for CASRGLDYEQYF. The complete variable domain, with remaining parts taken from reference TRBV2 and TRBJ2-7, reads EPEVTQTPSHQVTQMGQEVILRCVPISNHLYFYWYRQILGQKVEFLVSFYNNEISEKSEIFDDQFSVERPDGSNFTLKIRSTKLEDSAMYFCASRGLDYEQYFGPGTRLTVT.

The chain employs TRBV7-9 and TRBJ2-5; 7 bases are a match to TRBD1. V lost 8 bases and J lost 2; bases outside the gene matches: 8. The CDR3 covers 14 residues. Germline CDR1 SEHNR, CDR2 FQNEAQ (reference sequence). The CDR3 sequence is CASGQATRQETQYF. In DNA form, the CDR3 reads TGTGCCAGCGGACAGGCCACGCGTCAAGAGACCCAGTACTTC.

This rearrangement joins TRBV7-8 to TRBJ2-1; TRBD1 matches 7 bases. The CDR3 covers 16 residues. J gave up 2 bases and V 2 bases, and 6 bases lay outside the gene matches. Per the germline V gene, CDR1 is SGHVS and CDR2 is FQNEAQ. CDR3 nucleotides: TGTGCCAGCAGCTTATTGGTCCAGGGGGCCTACAATGAGCAGTTCTTC. Protein: CASSLLVQGAYNEQFF. The full variable domain, rest sourced from reference TRBV7-8 and TRBJ2-1, is GAGVSQSPRYKVAKRGQDVALRCDPISGHVSLFWYQQALGQGPEFLTYFQNEAQLDKSGLPSDRFFAERPEGSVSTLKIQRTQQEDSAVYLCASSLLVQGAYNEQFFGPGTRLTVL.

This chain connects TRBV6-2 or TRBV6-3 to TRBJ2-7, with 10 bases fitting TRBD2. Per the germline V gene, CDR1 is MNHEY and CDR2 is SVGEGT. This CDR3 is 17 amino acids long. The J segment lost 2 bases and the V segment lost 2 bases, leaving 9 bases of the junction unmatched. This CDR3 is CASSYRRIAGGTYEQYF. CDR3 bases: TGTGCCAGCAGTTACCGACGCATAGCGGGAGGTACCTACGAGCAGTACTTC.

The genes are TRBV7-2 and TRBJ2-3; no clear D. The CDR3 extends over 15 amino acids. CDR1 and CDR2 (germline): SGHTA, FQGNSA. The germline V and J ends were trimmed by 4 bases and 8 bases, with 19 bases remaining between them. The CDR3 region has the DNA TGTGCCAGCAGCTCCTACGGAGAAGAATTGTTTACGCAGTATTTT. Its protein is CASSSYGEELFTQYF.

This clone occurred once. V and J are TRBV5-1 and TRBJ2-7, with D maybe TRBD1 (5 bases). This CDR3 is 13 amino acids long. Looked up from germline, CDR1 is SGHRS and CDR2 is YFSETQ. V was pared by 3 bases and J by 1 base, with 8 bases between. Here the CDR3 DNA reads TGCGCCAGCAGCTCAGGGTCGTCCTACGAGCAGTACTTC. It codes for CASSSGSSYEQYF.

V usage is TRBV28 and J usage is TRBJ1-2, with 10 positions matching TRBD1. The CDR3 totals 14 residues. V shed 7 bases, J shed 5 bases, and the junction held 7 bases outside the gene matches. The V gene's germline CDR1 is MDHEN and CDR2 SYDVKM. The CDR3 loop is CASTQGQGLYGYTF. The CDR3 coding sequence is TGTGCCAGCACCCAGGGACAGGGGTTATATGGCTACACCTTC.

The chain is built from TRBV7-2 and TRBJ2-3, with D perhaps TRBD2 (5 bases). The CDR3 is 15 amino acids. V lost 6 bases and J lost 8, with 21 bases in between. The germline V gene encodes CDR1 SGHTA and CDR2 FQGNSA. CDR3 sequence (DNA): TGTGCCAGCAGTAGCTGGCTGGATTCGCGGGCTACGCAGTATTTT. Amino acid sequence: CASSSWLDSRATQYF. Together with reference TRBV7-2 and TRBJ2-3, the CDR3 gives the full variable domain: GAGVSQSPSNKVTEKGKDVELRCDPISGHTALYWYRQSLGQGLEFLIYFQGNSAPDKSGLPSDRFSAERTGGSVSTLTIQRTQQEDSAVYLCASSSWLDSRATQYFGPGTRLTVL.

V is TRBV19 and J is TRBJ2-5, with D possibly matching TRBD2 (5 bases). Germline CDR1 is LNHDA and CDR2 is SQIVND (reference sequence). CDR3 size: 15 residues. Trimming left V 3 bases short and J 6 bases short, with 17 bases between. The CDR3 spells CASSMVAPSGKTQYF. The CDR3 DNA follows: TGTGCCAGTAGTATGGTCGCCCCCTCGGGGAAGACCCAGTACTTC.

V gene TRBV19 combines with J gene TRBJ2-3; D is unresolved. This CDR3 has 14 amino acids. Looked up from germline, CDR1 is LNHDA and CDR2 is SQIVND (reference sequence). Trimming removed 3 bases from V and 2 bases from J, with 9 bases in between. CDR3 coding DNA: TGTGCCAGTAGTATGAGGCGAAACACAGATACGCAGTATTTT. Amino acid sequence: CASSMRRNTDTQYF.

This clone was seen once. The genes are TRBV9 and TRBJ1-2, with D possibly being TRBD1 (6 bases). The CDR3 covers 14 residues. CDR1 and CDR2 (germline): SGDLS, YYNGEE. V dropped 8 bases and J dropped 6 bases, with 20 bases sitting between them. Here the CDR3 reads CARGSRGHYDGYTF. CDR3 nucleotide sequence: TGTGCCAGAGGCTCCAGGGGCCATTATGATGGCTACACCTTC.

V and J are TRBV7-2 and TRBJ1-5; D uncertain. The CDR3 length is 13 residues. Germline values: CDR1 SGHTA, CDR2 FQGNSA. The germline V and J ends were trimmed by 1 base and 4 bases, with 5 bases remaining between them. CDR3 region: CASSLDWNQPQHF. CDR3 coding DNA: TGTGCCAGCAGCTTAGACTGGAATCAGCCCCAGCATTTT.

V is TRBV4-3 and J is TRBJ2-7, with TRBD1 matching over 9 bases. The CDR3 is 15 residues long. The germline CDR1 and CDR2 sequences are LGHNA and YSLEER. The trim removed 6 bases at V and 4 bases at J, leaving 10 bases unmatched. The CDR3 is CASSAETGGGYEQYF. The DNA for the CDR3 is TGCGCCAGCAGTGCGGAGACAGGGGGTGGGTACGAGCAGTACTTC.

The V call is TRBV28, the J call TRBJ1-1, with TRBD1 matching over 8 bases. V dropped 6 bases and J dropped 7; count of bases not matched to a gene: 7. Germline loops: CDR1 MDHEN, CDR2 SYDVKM. The CDR3 spans 13 residues. The CDR3 here is CASRQGGAGEAFF. The CDR3 bases are TGTGCCAGCAGACAGGGGGGAGCTGGTGAAGCTTTCTTT. Combining the CDR3 with reference TRBV28 and TRBJ1-1 gives the whole variable domain DVKVTQSSRYLVKRTGEKVFLECVQDMDHENMFWYRQDPGLGLRLIYFSYDVKMKEKGDIPEGYSVSREKKERFSLILESASTNQTSMYLCASRQGGAGEAFFGQGTRLTVV.